Listed below are T cell receptor beta chains from one sample, sequenced in a study of cytomegalovirus exposure and HLA in healthy donors. Clones were sequenced by immunoSEQ multiplex PCR, and TCRdb holds only the in-frame ones, with some missing. There are a few hundred thousand clones in the sample; around 86% occur only once, and approximately 0.8% lies in the top ten. Sequencing was carried out using PBMCs. The receptors originated from a woman in her late teens or twenties in good health and CMV-seronegative. Both conserved end residues are part of each CDR3. The order of the fields is CDR3 protein, CDR3 DNA, clone size, J gene, V gene, D gene, CDR3 length. A D gene is named only where the DNA matches it firmly. Clone size is given for some rows only: seen once, a few or many times, or a class if the clone is expanded.

CDR3aa: CASSLGTGLSTNEKLFF
CDR3nt: TGTGCCAGCAGCTTGGGGACAGGACTCTCAACTAATGAAAAACTGTTTTTT
abundance: .
j_gene: TRBJ1-4
v_gene: TRBV5-5
d_gene: TRBD1
len: 17

CDR3aa: CASSQGAGQPQHF
CDR3nt: TGTGCCAGCAGTCAGGGGGCCGGTCAGCCCCAGCATTTT
abundance: .
j_gene: TRBJ1-5
v_gene: TRBV2
d_gene: TRBD1
len: 13

CDR3aa: CASSLPGQGYGYTF
CDR3nt: TGTGCCAGTAGTCTGCCGGGACAGGGGTATGGCTACACCTTC
abundance: .
j_gene: TRBJ1-2
v_gene: TRBV19
d_gene: TRBD1
len: 14

CDR3aa: CASRYPAGRSLEGPQHF
CDR3nt: TGTGCCAGCCGCTACCCGGCCGGCCGTTCGTTGGAGGGGCCCCAGCATTTT
abundance: .
j_gene: TRBJ1-5
v_gene: TRBV6-4
d_gene: .
len: 17

CDR3aa: CASSAHRANQPQHF
CDR3nt: TGTGCCAGCAGCGCCCACAGGGCCAATCAGCCCCAGCATTTT
abundance: .
j_gene: TRBJ1-5
v_gene: TRBV7-8
d_gene: .
len: 14

CDR3aa: CASSLVASTGTETQYF
CDR3nt: TGTGCCAGCAGCTTGGTGGCGTCGACAGGAACAGAGACCCAGTACTTC
abundance: .
j_gene: TRBJ2-5
v_gene: TRBV5-4
d_gene: .
len: 16

CDR3aa: CASSVEQTRATEAFF
CDR3nt: TGTGCCAGCAGCGTAGAACAGACCAGGGCAACTGAAGCTTTCTTT
abundance: few
j_gene: TRBJ1-1
v_gene: TRBV9
d_gene: .
len: 15

CDR3aa: CASSVQSGYTDTQYF
CDR3nt: TGTGCCAGCAGCGTACAATCGGGGTACACAGATACGCAGTATTTT
abundance: .
j_gene: TRBJ2-3
v_gene: TRBV9
d_gene: .
len: 15

CDR3aa: CASSPGFLGQGEYGAFF
CDR3nt: TGTGCCAGCAGCCCGGGATTTTTGGGACAGGGCGAGTATGGAGCTTTCTTT
abundance: .
j_gene: TRBJ1-1
v_gene: TRBV28
d_gene: TRBD1
len: 17

CDR3aa: CASSRGDEEDEKLFF
CDR3nt: TGTGCCAGCAGCCGAGGCGACGAAGAAGATGAAAAACTGTTTTTT
abundance: .
j_gene: TRBJ1-4
v_gene: TRBV28
d_gene: .
len: 15

CDR3aa: CASTSDSIKNIQYF
CDR3nt: TGTGCCAGCACCTCGGACAGTATCAAAAACATTCAGTACTTC
abundance: .
j_gene: TRBJ2-4
v_gene: TRBV28
d_gene: .
len: 14

CDR3aa: CASSPGQAMNTEAFF
CDR3nt: TGCGCCAGCAGCCCGGGACAGGCGATGAACACTGAAGCTTTCTTT
abundance: .
j_gene: TRBJ1-1
v_gene: TRBV5-1
d_gene: TRBD1
len: 15

CDR3aa: CASQNLLDRRGEQYF
CDR3nt: TGTGCCAGCCAGAACCTTCTTGACAGGCGCGGCGAGCAGTACTTC
abundance: .
j_gene: TRBJ2-7
v_gene: TRBV2
d_gene: .
len: 15

CDR3aa: CASSRLAGSSSYNEQFF
CDR3nt: TGTGCCAGCAGTAGGTTAGCGGGTTCGAGCTCCTACAATGAGCAGTTCTTC
abundance: .
j_gene: TRBJ2-1
v_gene: TRBV2
d_gene: TRBD2
len: 17

CDR3aa: CASSPFADTQYF
CDR3nt: TGTGCCAGCAGTCCGTTCGCAGATACGCAGTATTTT
abundance: .
j_gene: TRBJ2-3
v_gene: TRBV6-5
d_gene: .
len: 12

CDR3aa: CASSLRNTEAFF
CDR3nt: TGTGCCAGCAGCCTCAGGAACACTGAAGCTTTCTTT
abundance: .
j_gene: TRBJ1-1
v_gene: TRBV2
d_gene: .
len: 12

CDR3aa: CATSPGQNNSPLHF
CDR3nt: TGCGCCACATCTCCGGGACAGAATAATTCACCCCTCCACTTT
abundance: .
j_gene: TRBJ1-6
v_gene: TRBV5-1
d_gene: TRBD1
len: 14

CDR3aa: CASSFETEEQYF
CDR3nt: TGTGCCAGCAGCTTCGAGACGGAGGAGCAGTACTTC
abundance: few
j_gene: TRBJ2-7
v_gene: TRBV7-8
d_gene: .
len: 12

CDR3aa: CASSDPPTGHGGEKLFF
CDR3nt: TGTGCCAGCAGTGACCCGCCGACAGGACATGGGGGTGAAAAACTGTTTTTT
abundance: .
j_gene: TRBJ1-4
v_gene: TRBV6-4
d_gene: .
len: 17

CDR3aa: CASSLRPASNQPQHF
CDR3nt: TGTGCCAGCAGTTTGAGGCCAGCTAGCAATCAGCCCCAGCATTTT
abundance: .
j_gene: TRBJ1-5
v_gene: TRBV28
d_gene: .
len: 15

CDR3aa: CAISDRGVTYNEQFF
CDR3nt: TGTGCCATCAGTGATCGGGGGGTTACCTACAATGAGCAGTTCTTC
abundance: .
j_gene: TRBJ2-1
v_gene: TRBV10-3
d_gene: TRBD2
len: 15

CDR3aa: CASSERKRGPKMMDEQFF
CDR3nt: TGTGCCAGCAGTGAACGGAAGCGGGGGCCAAAAATGATGGATGAGCAGTTCTTC
abundance: .
j_gene: TRBJ2-1
v_gene: TRBV6-1
d_gene: TRBD2
len: 18

CDR3aa: CASSFLGTREQYF
CDR3nt: TGTGCCAGCAGCTTCTTGGGTACGAGGGAGCAGTACTTC
abundance: once
j_gene: TRBJ2-7
v_gene: TRBV7-6
d_gene: .
len: 13

CDR3aa: CASSHRLGLHNEQFF
CDR3nt: TGTGCCAGCAGCCATCGTTTGGGCTTGCACAATGAGCAGTTCTTC
abundance: .
j_gene: TRBJ2-1
v_gene: TRBV13
d_gene: .
len: 15

CDR3aa: CASAIPGLAGPKRPSTSAGAQYF
CDR3nt: .
abundance: once
j_gene: TRBJ2-5
v_gene: TRBV19
d_gene: .
len: 23

CDR3aa: CASSLVGGGWTGELFF
CDR3nt: TGCGCCAGCAGCTTGGTTGGGGGAGGATGGACCGGGGAGCTGTTTTTT
abundance: .
j_gene: TRBJ2-2
v_gene: TRBV5-1
d_gene: .
len: 16

CDR3aa: CASSQAVKAGLSYEQYF
CDR3nt: TGCGCCAGCAGCCAAGCGGTGAAGGCGGGTCTTTCTTACGAGCAGTACTTC
abundance: .
j_gene: TRBJ2-7
v_gene: TRBV4-1
d_gene: .
len: 17

CDR3aa: CASSPGVADEQFF
CDR3nt: TGCGCCAGCAGCCCTGGTGTCGCGGATGAGCAGTTCTTC
abundance: .
j_gene: TRBJ2-1
v_gene: TRBV4-1
d_gene: .
len: 13

CDR3aa: CASSLARARSPLHF
CDR3nt: TGTGCCAGCAGCTTGGCCAGGGCCCGTTCACCCCTCCACTTT
abundance: once
j_gene: TRBJ1-6
v_gene: TRBV27
d_gene: .
len: 14

CDR3aa: CASHAGLDSVTEAFF
CDR3nt: TGTGCCTCTCATGCAGGGCTTGACTCGGTCACTGAAGCTTTCTTT
abundance: .
j_gene: TRBJ1-1
v_gene: TRBV30
d_gene: .
len: 15

CDR3aa: CASSEVGRGGTMQYF
CDR3nt: TGTGCCAGCAGTGAAGTAGGGCGCGGGGGTACGATGCAGTACTTC
abundance: once
j_gene: TRBJ2-7
v_gene: TRBV2
d_gene: TRBD2
len: 15

CDR3aa: CASSGGRQGDYGYTF
CDR3nt: TGTGCCAGCAGTGGGGGGAGACAGGGAGACTATGGCTACACCTTC
abundance: once
j_gene: TRBJ1-2
v_gene: TRBV6-1
d_gene: TRBD1
len: 15

CDR3aa: CASSPWTSGTYEQYF
CDR3nt: TGTGCCAGCTCACCCTGGACTAGCGGAACCTACGAGCAGTACTTC
abundance: .
j_gene: TRBJ2-7
v_gene: TRBV18
d_gene: TRBD2
len: 15

CDR3aa: CASSVGSGRYNEQFF
CDR3nt: TGTGCCAGCAGTGTAGGTAGCGGAAGGTACAATGAGCAGTTCTTC
abundance: .
j_gene: TRBJ2-1
v_gene: TRBV7-3
d_gene: .
len: 15

CDR3aa: CATSRDYSGGAFF
CDR3nt: TGTGCCACCAGCAGAGACTATAGCGGGGGTGCGTTCTTC
abundance: .
j_gene: TRBJ2-1
v_gene: TRBV15
d_gene: TRBD2
len: 13

CDR3aa: CASSPVRWSYNEQFF
CDR3nt: TGTGCCAGCAGCCCAGTACGTTGGTCCTACAATGAGCAGTTCTTC
abundance: .
j_gene: TRBJ2-1
v_gene: TRBV7-6
d_gene: .
len: 15

CDR3aa: CASSSTTGSTEAFF
CDR3nt: TGTGCCAGCAGCTCGACGACAGGGAGCACTGAAGCTTTCTTT
abundance: .
j_gene: TRBJ1-1
v_gene: TRBV7-2
d_gene: TRBD1
len: 14

CDR3aa: CASSPGTNYNEQFF
CDR3nt: TGTGCCAGCAGCCCCGGGACTAACTACAATGAGCAGTTCTTC
abundance: .
j_gene: TRBJ2-1
v_gene: TRBV11-3
d_gene: TRBD2
len: 14

CDR3aa: CASSETGTLGPSARAFF
CDR3nt: TGTGCCAGCAGTGAAACAGGGACCCTAGGGCCAAGTGCGCGGGCTTTCTTT
abundance: .
j_gene: TRBJ1-1
v_gene: TRBV6-1
d_gene: .
len: 17

CDR3aa: CASRQGQGASYEQYF
CDR3nt: TGTGCCAGCAGACAAGGACAGGGGGCCTCCTACGAGCAGTACTTC
abundance: once
j_gene: TRBJ2-7
v_gene: TRBV7-6
d_gene: TRBD1
len: 15

CDR3aa: CASSALRREGYNEQFF
CDR3nt: TGTGCCAGCAGCGCCCTCCGGCGGGAGGGGTACAATGAGCAGTTCTTC
abundance: .
j_gene: TRBJ2-1
v_gene: TRBV9
d_gene: TRBD2
len: 16

CDR3aa: CASSVSGRGGDEQFF
CDR3nt: TGTGCCAGCAGCGTAAGTGGGAGGGGAGGGGATGAGCAGTTCTTC
abundance: .
j_gene: TRBJ2-1
v_gene: TRBV9
d_gene: TRBD2
len: 15

CDR3aa: CASSEPRTIDNEQFF
CDR3nt: TGTGCCAGCAGTGAACCGCGGACTATCGACAATGAGCAGTTCTTC
abundance: .
j_gene: TRBJ2-1
v_gene: TRBV2
d_gene: .
len: 15

CDR3aa: CASSTRTVLVHEQYF
CDR3nt: TGTGCCAGCAGCACCAGGACAGTACTAGTCCACGAGCAGTACTTC
abundance: .
j_gene: TRBJ2-7
v_gene: TRBV7-2
d_gene: .
len: 15

CDR3aa: CASSLGLSGGHNEQFF
CDR3nt: TGCGCCAGCAGCTTGGGCCTGAGCGGGGGGCATAATGAGCAGTTCTTC
abundance: .
j_gene: TRBJ2-1
v_gene: TRBV5-1
d_gene: TRBD2
len: 16

CDR3aa: CASSYRLAGGRGEQFF
CDR3nt: TGTGCCAGCAGTTACCGACTAGCGGGAGGGAGGGGGGAGCAGTTCTTC
abundance: .
j_gene: TRBJ2-1
v_gene: TRBV6-5
d_gene: TRBD2
len: 16